Sequencing of this TCR beta chain was carried out in a study of blood T cell repertoires in COVID-19. This clone has a single count. The protocol was immunoSEQ multiplex PCR, while the TCRdb copy is restricted to in-frame clones and leaves out a portion. The data hold about 280,000 clones, with about 90% observed a single time. CDR3 length: 15 residues. V shed 6 bases and J 3 bases; nucleotides not matched to a gene: 7. Germline V gives CDR1 SGHTA, CDR2 FQGTGA. The receptor was derived from a woman under 30 with acute COVID-19. This chain joins TRBV7-3 and TRBJ2-2, with 7 nucleotides matching TRBD2. Sequencing was performed on PBMCs or T cells enriched from blood (not recorded which). DNA for the CDR3: TGTGCCAGCAGTCCTACTAGCGTCCACACCGGGGAGCTGTTTTTT. It yields the protein CASSPTSVHTGELFF.